Listed here is a single T cell receptor beta chain. Its specificity is unknown. Its ends do not fully match the called genes, so a read error is possible. Generated by immunoSEQ multiplex PCR, the TCRdb table keeps only in-frame clones and is missing some. The table lists approximately 42,000 clones, 80% to 85% of them singletons. This sample was included in a study of STAT3 mutations in large granular lymphocyte leukemia. Whole-study context: Canonical activating STAT3 mutations were detected in roughly half of the longitudinally sequenced T-LGLL patients. Findings and caveats of the study: After therapy, 6 of 18 patients switched clonotypes, all new clones STAT3 wild type. Clonal expansion was inferred from samples taken at other timepoints. At least one immunodominant TCR beta clonotype appeared in every T-cell large granular lymphocyte leukemia patient. In several patients, dominant TCR clone burden exceeded STAT3 mutant burden, suggesting STAT3 mutation arose secondarily.

Germline CDR1 reads SGHDT; CDR2 reads YYEEEE. This CDR3 region has 14 residues. The specimen sequenced was PBMCs. The chain carries TRBV5-6 and TRBJ2-1, with D tentatively TRBD1 or TRBD2 (5 bases each). The TCR originated in a human donor with T large granular lymphocyte leukemia. Some clones in this sample may be carry-over from other donors' samples. DNA for the CDR3: TGTGTCAGCAGCCCACCGGGGCGTTACAATGAGCAGTTCTTC. Its protein product is CVSSPPGRYNEQFF.